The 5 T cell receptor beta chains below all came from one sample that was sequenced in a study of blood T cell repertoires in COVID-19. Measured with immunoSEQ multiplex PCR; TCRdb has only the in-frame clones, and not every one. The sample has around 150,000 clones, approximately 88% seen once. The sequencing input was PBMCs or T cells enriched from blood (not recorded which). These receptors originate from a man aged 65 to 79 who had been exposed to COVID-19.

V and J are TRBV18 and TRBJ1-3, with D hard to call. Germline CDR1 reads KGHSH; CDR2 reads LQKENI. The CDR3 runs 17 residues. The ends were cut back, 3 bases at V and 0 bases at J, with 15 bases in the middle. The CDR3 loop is CASSPTAASPSGNTIYF. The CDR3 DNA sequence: TGTGCCAGCTCACCGACGGCAGCGAGTCCCTCTGGAAACACCATATATTTT.

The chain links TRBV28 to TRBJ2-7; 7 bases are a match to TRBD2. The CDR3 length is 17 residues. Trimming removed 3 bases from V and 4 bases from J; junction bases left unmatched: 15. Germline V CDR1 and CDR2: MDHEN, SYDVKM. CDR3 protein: CASSFLGGEGRGYEQYF. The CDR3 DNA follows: TGTGCCAGCAGTTTCTTGGGAGGGGAAGGACGGGGATACGAGCAGTACTTC. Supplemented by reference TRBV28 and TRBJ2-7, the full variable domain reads DVKVTQSSRYLVKRTGEKVFLECVQDMDHENMFWYRQDPGLGLRLIYFSYDVKMKEKGDIPEGYSVSREKKERFSLILESASTNQTSMYLCASSFLGGEGRGYEQYFGPGTRLTVT.

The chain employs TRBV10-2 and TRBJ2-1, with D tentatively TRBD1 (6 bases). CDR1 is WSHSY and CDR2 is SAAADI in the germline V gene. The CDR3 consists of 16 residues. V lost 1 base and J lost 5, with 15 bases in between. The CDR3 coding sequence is TGCGCCAGCAGTGAGTTGGACAGCCCAAGCGACAATGAGCAGTTCTTC. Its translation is CASSELDSPSDNEQFF.

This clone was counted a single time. The CDR3 DNA reads TGTGCCAGCAGCTTAGGTAGCGAGCAGTTCTTC. Protein: CASSLGSEQFF. The rearrangement joins TRBV7-2 to TRBJ2-1, with D unresolved. This CDR3 spans 11 amino acids. Per germline, CDR1 SGHTA and CDR2 FQGNSA. V lost 1 base, J lost 10 bases, and 5 bases lay in between.

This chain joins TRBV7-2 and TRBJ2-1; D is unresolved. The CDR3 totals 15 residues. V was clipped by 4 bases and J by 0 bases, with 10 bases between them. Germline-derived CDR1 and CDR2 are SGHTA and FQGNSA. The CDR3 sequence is CASSYDLSSYNEQFF. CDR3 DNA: TGTGCCAGCAGCTATGATCTTAGCTCCTACAATGAGCAGTTCTTC.